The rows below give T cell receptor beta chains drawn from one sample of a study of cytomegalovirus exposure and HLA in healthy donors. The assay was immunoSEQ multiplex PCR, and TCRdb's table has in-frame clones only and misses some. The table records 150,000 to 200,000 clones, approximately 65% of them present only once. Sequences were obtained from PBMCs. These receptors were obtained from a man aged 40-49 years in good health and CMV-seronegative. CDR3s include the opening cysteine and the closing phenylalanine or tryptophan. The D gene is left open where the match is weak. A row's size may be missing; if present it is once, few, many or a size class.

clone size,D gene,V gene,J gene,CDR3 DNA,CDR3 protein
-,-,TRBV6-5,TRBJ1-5,TGTGCCAGCAGCGGACAGAAGCATCAGCCCCAGCATTTT,CASSGQKHQPQHF
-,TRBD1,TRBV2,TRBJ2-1,TGTGCCAGCAGTGCGGGACAGGGACGGGAGCAGTTCTTC,CASSAGQGREQFF
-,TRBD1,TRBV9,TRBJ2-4,TGTGCCAGCAGACAGGGGGGACTAGCCAAAAACATTCAGTACTTC,CASRQGGLAKNIQYF
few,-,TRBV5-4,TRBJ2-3,TGTGCCAGCAGCTTGATCAGGAGCACAGATACGCAGTATTTT,CASSLIRSTDTQYF
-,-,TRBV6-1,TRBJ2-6,TGTGCCAGCAGTGAAGACGAGGGCTCTGGGGCCAACGTCCTGACTTTC,CASSEDEGSGANVLTF
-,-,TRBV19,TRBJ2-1,TGTGCCAGTATCTCTAGGATAAGCTCCTACAATGAGCAGTTCTTC,CASISRISSYNEQFF
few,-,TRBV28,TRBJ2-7,TGTGCCAGCAGTTCTCCCGGGACAAAATTCCACGAGCAGTACTTC,CASSSPGTKFHEQYF
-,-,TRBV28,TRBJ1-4,TGTGCCAGCAGTCTCGGGACAATTGGTGGGACTAATGAAAAACTGTTTTTT,CASSLGTIGGTNEKLFF
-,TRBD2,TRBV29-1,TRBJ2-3,TGCAGCGTTGATTACCCCTCAGCGGGAGTAGCAGATACGCAGTATTTT,CSVDYPSAGVADTQYF
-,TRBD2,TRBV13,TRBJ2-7,TGTGCCAGCAGCCCCGGGACTAATCCCTACGAGCAGTACTTC,CASSPGTNPYEQYF
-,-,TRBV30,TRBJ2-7,TGTGCCTGGAGTACTGGGTACAGTAGCTCCTACGAGCAGTACTTC,CAWSTGYSSSYEQYF
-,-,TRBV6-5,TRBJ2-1,TGTGCCAGCAGACTACTCGTTGGTGAGCAGTTCTTC,CASRLLVGEQFF
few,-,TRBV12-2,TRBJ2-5,TGTGCAAGTCGCCATATGCTGGACAGGGTCGGGGAGACCCAGTACTTC,CASRHMLDRVGETQYF
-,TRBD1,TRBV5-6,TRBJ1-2,TGTGCCAGCAGCTCTACAGGGGCGCGAGGCTACACCTTC,CASSSTGARGYTF
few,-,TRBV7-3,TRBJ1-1,TGTGCCAGCAGCTTAATTGCAGGGGAAGCTTTCTTT,CASSLIAGEAFF
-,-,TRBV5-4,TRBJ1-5,TGTGCCAGCAGTTATGGGGGGGGCCGGGATCAGCCCCAGCATTTT,CASSYGGGRDQPQHF
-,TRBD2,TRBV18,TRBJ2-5,TGTGCCAGCTCACCAACTAGCGGGAAGGTCCAAGAGACCCAGTACTTC,CASSPTSGKVQETQYF
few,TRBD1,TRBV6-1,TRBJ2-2,TGTGTCGCCCAGGACAGGGAAGCAGGGGAGCTGTTTTTT,CVAQDREAGELFF
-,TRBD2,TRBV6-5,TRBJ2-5,TGTGCCAGCAACTGGGGACTAGCCGAAGAGACCCAGTACTTC,CASNWGLAEETQYF
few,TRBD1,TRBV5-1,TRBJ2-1,TGCGCCAGCAGCTGGGACAGGGAGGGGATTGCCTCCGGTAGCTACAATGAGCAGTTCTTC,CASSWDREGIASGSYNEQFF
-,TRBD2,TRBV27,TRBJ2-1,TGTGCCAGCAGTTTACCGGGACTAGCGGGAGCGTACAATGAGCAGTTCTTC,CASSLPGLAGAYNEQFF
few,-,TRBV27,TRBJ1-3,TGTGCCAGCAGTTCATCGCCGGCGGTCTCTGGAAACACCATATATTTT,CASSSSPAVSGNTIYF
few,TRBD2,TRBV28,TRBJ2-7,TGTGCCAGCAGTTTCTTCTCGGGCGGGACTAAGTCCTACGAGCAGTACTTC,CASSFFSGGTKSYEQYF
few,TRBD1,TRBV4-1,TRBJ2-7,TGCGCCAGCAGCCAAGATCAGGGGGCGCGGCGCGTCTACTACGAGCAGTACTTC,CASSQDQGARRVYYEQYF
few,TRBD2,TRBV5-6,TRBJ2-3,TGTGCCAGCAGCTCCGGAGTGAATAGCGGGGGTGATACGCAGTATTTT,CASSSGVNSGGDTQYF
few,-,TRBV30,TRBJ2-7,TGTGCCTGGAGTGTGGGGGGATCCGTGAACGAGCAGTACTTC,CAWSVGGSVNEQYF
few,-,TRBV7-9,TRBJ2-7,TGTGCCAGCAGCCCCTCATATCGGGCGGGACTTCCCTCGCTGACGCAGTACTTC,CASSPSYRAGLPSLTQYF
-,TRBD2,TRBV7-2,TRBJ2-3,TGTGCCAGCAGCCCGCCCATTAGCGGGAGTGCAGATACGCAGTATTTT,CASSPPISGSADTQYF
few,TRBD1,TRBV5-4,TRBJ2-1,TGTGCCAGCAGCATGACAGGGGGAAGGTACAATGAGCAGTTCTTC,CASSMTGGRYNEQFF
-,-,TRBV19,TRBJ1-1,TGTGCCAGTAGTATAGATCGGGAGAACACTGAAGCTTTCTTT,CASSIDRENTEAFF
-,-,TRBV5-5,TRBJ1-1,TGTGCCAGCAGCCTGGGGTCGGGGGGGACTGAAGCTTTCTTT,CASSLGSGGTEAFF
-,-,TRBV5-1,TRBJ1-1,TGCGCCAGCAACTCAGGGGACGCGGTCACTGAAGCTTTCTTT,CASNSGDAVTEAFF
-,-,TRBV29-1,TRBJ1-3,TGCAGCGTTGGGGCAGGGGAAGGTGGAAACACCATATATTTT,CSVGAGEGGNTIYF
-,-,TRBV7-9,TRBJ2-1,TGTGCCAGCAGCCGATCAGGGGATGAGCAGTTCTTC,CASSRSGDEQFF
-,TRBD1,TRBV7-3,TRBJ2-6,TGTGCCAGCAGCTCCCGGGACAGGGGTAAAGGGGCCAACGTCCTGACTTTC,CASSSRDRGKGANVLTF
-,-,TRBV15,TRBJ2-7,TGTGCCACCAGCAGAGATAGAAACAGGGCTTCCTACGAGCAGTACTTC,CATSRDRNRASYEQYF
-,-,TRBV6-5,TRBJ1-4,TGTGCCAGCAGTTATTTCGGTGGGGGGGGTGAAAAACTGTTTTTT,CASSYFGGGGEKLFF
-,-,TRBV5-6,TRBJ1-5,TGTGCCAGCAGCTTGTACCCAGGGAACAATCAGCCCCAGCATTTT,CASSLYPGNNQPQHF
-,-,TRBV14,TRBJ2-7,TGTGCCAGCAGCCTTAGCGGGACAGTCTCCTACGAGCAGTACTTC,CASSLSGTVSYEQYF
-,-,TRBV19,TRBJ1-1,TGTGCCAGTAGCGTCCCTCAGATGAACACTGAAGCTTTCTTT,CASSVPQMNTEAFF
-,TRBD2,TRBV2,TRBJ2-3,TGTGCCAGCCTGACTAGCGGGGGGGGTACAGATACGCAGTATTTT,CASLTSGGGTDTQYF
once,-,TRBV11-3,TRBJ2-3,TGTGCCAGCAGCTCGAGACAGACAGATACGCAGTATTTT,CASSSRQTDTQYF
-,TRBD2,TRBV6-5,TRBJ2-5,TGTGCCAGCAGTTTTACTAGCGGGGGGAGGGGAGAGACCCAGTACTTC,CASSFTSGGRGETQYF
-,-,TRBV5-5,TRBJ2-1,TGTGCCAGCAGCCCTAATCAGGGGAATGAGCAGTTCTTC,CASSPNQGNEQFF
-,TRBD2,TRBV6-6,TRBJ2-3,TGTGCCAGCAGGCTCGGGGGGACCACAGATACGCAGTATTTT,CASRLGGTTDTQYF
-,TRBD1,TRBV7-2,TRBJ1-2,TGTGCCAGCAGCTTAGTTTCGCGGACAGGAGCAGGAGGCTACACCTTC,CASSLVSRTGAGGYTF
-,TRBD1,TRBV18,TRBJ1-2,TGTGCCAGCTCCCCTTCTGTAGACAGGGGGGCTAACTATGGCTACACCTTC,CASSPSVDRGANYGYTF
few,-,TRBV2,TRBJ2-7,TGTGCCAGCAGCTTGGCTAGCGACCGGACCTACGAGCAGTACTTC,CASSLASDRTYEQYF